This entry lists 4 T cell receptor beta chains sequenced from one sample in a study of blood T cell repertoires in COVID-19. Sequenced by immunoSEQ multiplex PCR; TCRdb stores in-frame clones only, minus some. The data hold about 270,000 clones, with approximately 88% observed a single time. Sequenced: PBMCs or T cells enriched from blood (not recorded which). These receptors came from a woman aged 30 to 39 who had recovered from COVID-19.

The chain links TRBV28 to TRBJ2-7; 8 nucleotides align to TRBD2. The J segment lost 4 bases and the V segment lost 4 bases, leaving 6 bases of the junction unmatched. This CDR3 comprises 14 residues. Germline V lookup: CDR1 MDHEN, CDR2 SYDVKM. Here the CDR3 reads CASSSTGGGYEQYF. CDR3 nucleotide sequence: TGTGCCAGCAGTTCTACGGGAGGGGGGTACGAGCAGTACTTC.

This sequence joins TRBV18 and TRBJ1-2; TRBD1 matches at 7 bases. The J segment lost 5 bases and the V segment lost 3 bases, leaving 12 bases of the junction unmatched. CDR3 length: 16 residues. Germline-derived CDR1 and CDR2 are KGHSH and LQKENI. CDR3 residues: CASSPTKGQAPYGYTF. CDR3 coding DNA: TGTGCCAGCTCACCGACAAAAGGACAGGCGCCGTATGGCTACACCTTC.

This chain links TRBV18 with TRBJ1-1; maybe TRBD1 (6 bases). V lost 4 bases and J lost 1, with 10 bases in between. This CDR3 is built from 14 residues. Germline CDR1 and CDR2: KGHSH and LQKENI. The CDR3 protein is CASSLGQRNTEAFF. CDR3 sequence (DNA): TGTGCCAGCTCACTAGGACAGCGGAACACTGAAGCTTTCTTT.

The chain combines TRBV6-4 with TRBJ2-6; D perhaps matches TRBD1 (5 bases). CDR1 is MRHNA, CDR2 SNTAGT, per germline. V lost 4 bases and J 2 bases, leaving 12 bases between the germline ends. The CDR3 consists of 16 residues. CDR3: CASSASTVPGANVLTF. The DNA for the CDR3 is TGTGCCAGCAGTGCCTCGACAGTGCCTGGGGCCAACGTCCTGACTTTC.